This T cell receptor beta chain was documented in a study of blood T cells in healthy people across ages. Overall study findings and caveats: Naive CD4+ cells and diversity were both higher in long-lived donors than in aged donors. Across the age range, TCR beta diversity per million T cells fell in a roughly linear way.

Ten or more counts support this clonotype. Its antigen remains unidentified. Combining a sample-barcoded 5' primer with a J-beta primer mix, a second PCR ran for about 7 to 11 cycles. Each cDNA was tagged by a template-switch adaptor containing 12 random nucleotides. TCRdb reanalysed the 5' RACE reads using MiXCR and keeps one entry per CDR3 protein. In the table there are around 2 million distinct CDR3 sequences, about 39% of which are singletons. The J segment lost 4 bases and the V segment lost 3 bases, leaving 6 bases of the junction unmatched. CDR3 length: 15 residues. The receptor comes from a human donor in good health. Sequencing used blood. The V call is TRBV12-3 or TRBV12-4, the J call TRBJ1-2, with 9 nucleotides matching TRBD1. CDR3 coding DNA: TGTGCCAGCAGTTTTTGGACAGGGGTCCGCTATGGCTACACCTTC. It codes for CASSFWTGVRYGYTF.